This T cell receptor (beta chain) was captured in a study of T cells after yellow fever vaccination. V dropped 5 bases and J dropped 0 bases, with 7 bases sitting between them. Germline CDR1 is MNHEY and CDR2 is SMNVEV (reference sequence). This CDR3 has 13 residues. A universal primer site and UMIs were added as TCR cDNA was made by 5'RACE template switching. MiXCR, run by TCRdb on the 5' RACE reads, gives a single entry per CDR3 protein. The table lists fewer than 350,000 distinct CDR3 sequences, 3.5% to 4.5% of them singletons, with just under 20% in the top ten. This clonotype was counted at least ten times. Antigen: not known. Study-wide findings and caveats: The booster saw the reappearance of most primary-vaccination clones (nearly 98% CD4, 88% CD8).

The sequenced sample was PBMCs, obtained 15 days after the yellow fever booster vaccination. The TCR comes from a man younger than 35 who received the YFV17D yellow fever vaccine. The rearrangement links TRBV27 to TRBJ1-1; D unresolved. The DNA of the CDR3 is TGTGCCAGCAGTCCCTTGTTGAACACTGAAGCTTTCTTT. Residues: CASSPLLNTEAFF.